This is a list of T cell receptor beta chains from one sample in a study of blood T cell repertoires in COVID-19. Sequenced by immunoSEQ multiplex PCR; TCRdb stores in-frame clones only, minus some. The data contain about 58,000 clones, about 87% of them seen just once; the ten biggest clones take up about 1.5%. The sample taken for sequencing was peripheral blood. These receptors came from a man in his 60s with acute or convalescent COVID-19. The CDR3 runs from the conserved cysteine through the conserved F or W. The D gene is left open where the match is weak. Expanded clones get a size class; other rows say once, few or many, or leave the size out.

>NA|15|NA|TRBV27|TRBJ2-5
TGTGCCAGCAGTCACCCGACCGGGAGCAAGGAGACCCAGCACTTC
CASSHPTGSKETQHF
>NA|12|NA|TRBV27|TRBJ2-1
TGTGCCAGCAGCCGTTCCTACAATGAGCAGTTCTTC
CASSRSYNEQFF
>NA|16|TRBD1|TRBV6-4|TRBJ2-4
TGTGCCAGCAGTGACCAGGACAGGGTGGTCAAAAACATTCAGTACTTC
CASSDQDRVVKNIQYF
>NA|14|TRBD1|TRBV6-2/TRBV6-3|TRBJ2-7
TGTGCCAGCAGCGCAAGGACAGGGGGCGACGAGCAGTACTTC
CASSARTGGDEQYF
>NA|16|TRBD1|TRBV30|TRBJ1-1
TGTGCCTGGAGTGTACTTAGACAGGGGGATTGGGCTGAAGCTTTCTTT
CAWSVLRQGDWAEAFF
>NA|16|TRBD2|TRBV6-6|TRBJ2-7
TGTGCCAGCAGACTAACGGGACTAGCGGGAGGGGACGTCCCGTACTTC
CASRLTGLAGGDVPYF
>NA|15|TRBD2|TRBV3-1/TRBV3-2|TRBJ2-1
TGTGCCAGCAGCCAGAGCGGGAGCTCCTACAATGAGCAGTTCTTC
CASSQSGSSYNEQFF
>NA|15|TRBD1|TRBV28|TRBJ2-7
TGTGCCAGCAGACCAGGGGGCGCGGGTTACTACGAGCAGTACTTC
CASRPGGAGYYEQYF
>NA|15|NA|TRBV5-1|TRBJ1-5
TGCGCCAGCAGCTTGGCCGGAGATTACAATCAGCCCCAGCATTTT
CASSLAGDYNQPQHF
>NA|13|NA|TRBV29-1|TRBJ1-1
TGCAGCGTTGGGCCCGGGACACTGGCTGAAGCTTTCTTT
CSVGPGTLAEAFF
>NA|13|TRBD1|TRBV3-1/TRBV3-2|TRBJ2-7
TGTGCCAGCAGCCCGGGACAGGGCTACGAGCAGTACTTC
CASSPGQGYEQYF
>NA|15|NA|TRBV20-1|TRBJ1-2
TGCAGTGCTAGTCCTATGTCGGGGGAAGGCTATGGCTACACCTTC
CSASPMSGEGYGYTF
>NA|15|TRBD2|TRBV9|TRBJ2-1
TGTGCCAGCAGCGTATGGTCCAGCGGGAACAATGAGCAGTTCTTC
CASSVWSSGNNEQFF
>NA|17|NA|TRBV21-1|TRBJ2-5
TGTGCCAGCAGCAAAGCTGGGCAGGGGGTGACCCAAGAGACCCAGTACTTC
CASSKAGQGVTQETQYF
>NA|16|TRBD2|TRBV19|TRBJ2-1
TGTGCCAGTAGGGCTAGCGGGAGAGGCGAGAGCAATGAGCAGTTCTTC
CASRASGRGESNEQFF
>NA|15|NA|TRBV11-3|TRBJ1-1
TGTGCCAGCAGCTTAGATGGGGGGTCGACCACTGAAGCTTTCTTT
CASSLDGGSTTEAFF
>NA|13|NA|TRBV7-9|TRBJ1-1
TGTGCCAGCGGTCAGGACAGTTTCACTGAAGCTTTCTTT
CASGQDSFTEAFF
>NA|16|TRBD1|TRBV7-8|TRBJ1-4
TGTGCCAGCAGCTTAGTAACGGGACAGGCTAATGAAAAACTGTTTTTT
CASSLVTGQANEKLFF
>NA|13|NA|TRBV28|TRBJ2-7
TGTGCCAGCAGTGCTAGAATCCCCTACGAGCAGTACTTC
CASSARIPYEQYF
>NA|15|TRBD1|TRBV19|TRBJ2-5
TGTGCCAGTAGTACGCGGACAGGGTCTCCCGAGACCCAGTACTTC
CASSTRTGSPETQYF
>NA|13|TRBD1|TRBV7-9|TRBJ1-2
TGTGCCAGCACCCAACAGGGGACGGGTGGCTACACCTTC
CASTQQGTGGYTF
>NA|14|NA|TRBV30|TRBJ1-4
TGTGCCTGGACTCCAGTAAGCTTGCGGGAAAAACTGTTTTTT
CAWTPVSLREKLFF
>NA|17|NA|TRBV9|TRBJ2-2
TGTGCCAGCAGCGTGATCTCTGGAGGAGGCGACACCGGGGAGCTGTTTTTT
CASSVISGGGDTGELFF
>NA|14|TRBD2|TRBV6-5|TRBJ2-7
TGTGCCAGCAGCCTAGCGGAGAGCTCCTACGAGCAGTACTTC
CASSLAESSYEQYF
>NA|17|NA|TRBV24-1|TRBJ2-2
TGTGCCACCAGTGATCCTCAAGGCGGCAGCTACACCGGGGAGCTGTTTTTT
CATSDPQGGSYTGELFF
>NA|14|TRBD2|TRBV29-1|TRBJ2-3
TGCAGCGTGACGGAAGCGGGAGCTGTAGATACGCAGTATTTT
CSVTEAGAVDTQYF
>NA|15|NA|TRBV10-3|TRBJ1-5
TGTGCCATCAGTGAGTCTGGTGGAGCAGACCAGCCCCAGCATTTT
CAISESGGADQPQHF
>NA|15|TRBD2|TRBV7-9|TRBJ2-3
TGTGCCAGCAGCTTAATCGGCGGGAGTGCAGATACGCAGTATTTT
CASSLIGGSADTQYF
>NA|13|NA|TRBV5-1|TRBJ1-5
TGCGCCAGCAGCTTGGCCAGCGGACAGCCCCAGCATTTT
CASSLASGQPQHF
>NA|13|NA|TRBV4-1|TRBJ1-3
TGCGCCAGCAGCCAAGAACAGCGAAACACCATATATTTT
CASSQEQRNTIYF
>NA|14|NA|TRBV5-1|TRBJ2-3
TGCGCCAGCAGCCAGGGGTTGGCTGGGGATACGCAGTATTTT
CASSQGLAGDTQYF
>NA|15|NA|TRBV24-1|TRBJ1-5
TGTGCCACCAGTGACCCCGGGTCATCCAATCAGCCCCAGCATTTT
CATSDPGSSNQPQHF
>NA|15|TRBD1|TRBV6-5|TRBJ2-1
TGTGCCAGCAGTTACGGGGGACAGGGCCACAATGAGCAGTTCTTC
CASSYGGQGHNEQFF
>NA|13|TRBD1|TRBV28|TRBJ2-7
TGTGCCAGCACTGACAGGGGCCCCTACGAGCAGTACTTC
CASTDRGPYEQYF
>NA|15|NA|TRBV6-5|TRBJ1-5
TGTGCCAGCAGTATGGGAGGGGGAGGCAATCAGCCCCAGCATTTT
CASSMGGGGNQPQHF
>NA|12|NA|TRBV28|TRBJ2-7
TGTGCCAGCAGTTCGGGGGTCTACGAGCAGTACTTC
CASSSGVYEQYF
>few|14|NA|TRBV7-2|TRBJ2-1
TGTGCCAGCAGCTTACGGAGGTGGGACAATGAGCAGTTCTTC
CASSLRRWDNEQFF
>NA|14|TRBD1|TRBV9|TRBJ1-1
TGTGCCAGCAGCCCCCAGGGGGCCTACACTGAAGCTTTCTTT
CASSPQGAYTEAFF
>NA|13|TRBD1|TRBV7-8|TRBJ1-5
TGTGCCAGCAACCGACAGGGCGATCAGCCCCAGCATTTT
CASNRQGDQPQHF
>NA|15|TRBD2|TRBV7-3|TRBJ2-2
TGTGCCAGCAGCTTAAGGGGGGGAGACACCGGGGAGCTGTTTTTT
CASSLRGGDTGELFF
>NA|19|TRBD1|TRBV5-1|TRBJ2-6
TGCGCCAGCAGCTTGGATCCCGGGACAGGGAACTCTGGGGCCAACGTCCTGACTTTC
CASSLDPGTGNSGANVLTF
>NA|14|TRBD1|TRBV6-2/TRBV6-3|TRBJ1-6
TGTGCCAGCAGTTTCGACAGGGTCAAGGGACCCCTCCACTTT
CASSFDRVKGPLHF
>NA|14|NA|TRBV5-4|TRBJ1-2
TGTGCCAGCAGCTTGGCCGGGGTTATAGATGGCTACACCTTC
CASSLAGVIDGYTF
>NA|17|NA|TRBV6-6|TRBJ2-3
TGTGCCAGCAGTCCCCGGTCTGGACTGGCTAGCACAGATACGCAGTATTTT
CASSPRSGLASTDTQYF
>NA|14|NA|TRBV5-1|TRBJ2-1
TGCGCCAGCAGCTTTGGCGGAGACGGTGATGAGCAGTTCTTC
CASSFGGDGDEQFF
>NA|15|TRBD1|TRBV28|TRBJ2-5
TGTGCCAGCAGTATATCGACAGGGGGCGCACAGACCCAGTACTTC
CASSISTGGAQTQYF
>once|13|NA|TRBV5-6|TRBJ1-1
TGTGCCAGCAGTTATACAGGGTACGCTGAAGCTTTCTTT
CASSYTGYAEAFF
>NA|11|TRBD2|TRBV7-9|TRBJ2-1
TGTGCCAGCAGCTTGCGGGAGAAGCAGTTCTTC
CASSLREKQFF
>NA|15|TRBD2|TRBV7-9|TRBJ2-4
TGTGCCAGCAGCTTGGCTAGCGGGAGGGTGAACATTCAGTACTTC
CASSLASGRVNIQYF
>NA|14|TRBD1|TRBV3-1/TRBV3-2|TRBJ2-1
TGTGCCGTGTCGGGACAGGGGTCCTACAATGAGCAGTTCTTC
CAVSGQGSYNEQFF
>NA|15|TRBD2|TRBV4-3|TRBJ2-7
TGCGCCAGCAGCCAAGAAGCGGGAGTGGCCTACGAGCAGTACTTC
CASSQEAGVAYEQYF
>NA|14|NA|TRBV19|TRBJ1-2
TGTGCCAGTAGTATACAAAGACAAAACTATGGCTACACCTTC
CASSIQRQNYGYTF
>NA|16|TRBD1|TRBV9|TRBJ1-5
TGTGCCAGCAGCAAGGGACAGGGTAACGAAGGGCAGCCCCAGCATTTT
CASSKGQGNEGQPQHF
>NA|17|NA|TRBV7-2|TRBJ2-7
TGTGCCAGCAGCTTAGGATGGGGGGGCCGCAAAACCTACGAGCAGTACTTC
CASSLGWGGRKTYEQYF
>few|16|TRBD1|TRBV7-9|TRBJ2-5
TGTGCCAGCAGCCCTACGCCGGGACAGGCGGAAGAAACCCAGTACTTC
CASSPTPGQAEETQYF